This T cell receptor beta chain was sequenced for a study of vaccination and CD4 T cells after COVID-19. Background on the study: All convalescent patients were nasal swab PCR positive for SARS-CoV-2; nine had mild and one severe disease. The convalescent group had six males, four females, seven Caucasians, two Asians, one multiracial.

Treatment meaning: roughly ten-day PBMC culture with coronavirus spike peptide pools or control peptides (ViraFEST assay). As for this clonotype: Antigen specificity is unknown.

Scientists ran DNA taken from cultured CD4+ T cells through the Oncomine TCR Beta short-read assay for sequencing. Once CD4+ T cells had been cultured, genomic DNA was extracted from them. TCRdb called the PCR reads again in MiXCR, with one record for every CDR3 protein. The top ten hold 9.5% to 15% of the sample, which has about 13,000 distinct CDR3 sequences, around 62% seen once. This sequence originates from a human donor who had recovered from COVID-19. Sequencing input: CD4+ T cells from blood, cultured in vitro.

CDR3 nucleotide sequence: TGTGCCAGCAGTTCCTCGGATGGAGGGATGAACACTGAAGCTTTCTTT. It is translated as CASSSSDGGMNTEAFF. J is TRBJ1-1 and V is TRBV6-5; D uncertain. Germline CDR1 is MNHEY and CDR2 is SVGAGI. V lost 4 bases and J 0 bases, leaving 15 bases between the germline ends. CDR3 size: 16 residues.